This passage covers 27 T cell receptor beta chains from one sample sequenced in a study of T-cell reconstitution after alpha-beta-depleted transplantation in children. For TCRbeta, the library was prepared with unique molecular identifiers. TCRdb called the PCR reads again in MiXCR, with one record for every CDR3 protein. Of some 590,000 distinct CDR3 sequences in the sample, roughly 10% were seen once. Sequenced material: PBMCs from the stem cell graft donor, taken from the stem cell graft. These receptors came from a human donor who donated a stem cell graft to a child with acute myeloid leukemia.

This clonotype has a count of ten or more. The gene calls are TRBV24-1 and TRBJ2-1; no definite D call. Germline lookup yields CDR1 KGHDR and CDR2 SFDVKD. V was clipped by 1 base and J by 8 bases, with 11 bases between them. The CDR3 sequence is 14 residues long. The CDR3 bases are TGTGCCACCAGTGATTTCCAGGCACGGTATGAGCAGTTCTTC. Protein: CATSDFQARYEQFF.

The chain has TRBV7-9 and TRBJ2-5, with 9 bases matching TRBD2. The CDR3 length is 14 residues. Germline trimming cut 5 bases from V and 4 bases from J; bases unmatched to any gene: 5. Germline V gene lookup returns CDR1 SEHNR and CDR2 FQNEAQ (reference sequence). The CDR3 loop is CASSLQLAGETQYF. Here the CDR3 DNA reads TGTGCCAGCAGCCTCCAACTAGCGGGAGAGACCCAGTACTTC.

The rearrangement joins TRBV5-1 to TRBJ2-7; tentative D call: TRBD2 (6 bases). Germline V gene sequence: CDR1 SGHRS, CDR2 YFSETQ. The CDR3 length is 15 residues. The germline V and J ends were trimmed by 1 base and 2 bases, with 13 bases remaining between them. CDR3 in amino acids: CASSLRVGGTYEQYF. CDR3 nucleotide sequence: TGCGCCAGCAGCTTGAGAGTGGGAGGAACCTACGAGCAGTACTTC.

This clonotype has a handful of counts. V gene TRBV15 combines with J gene TRBJ1-1; the D is unclear. V was trimmed by 2 bases and J by 8 bases, leaving 12 bases between them. The CDR3 covers 13 residues. Germline-derived CDR1 and CDR2 are LNHNV and YYDKDF (reference sequence). Written as DNA, the CDR3 is TGTGCCACCAGCAGACCTCCCACCCGGGAAGCTTTCTTT. Translated: CATSRPPTREAFF.

This sequence joins TRBV20-1 and TRBJ1-5; D call uncertain. There are 15 residues in the CDR3. The germline V and J ends were trimmed by 1 base and 3 bases, with 13 bases remaining between them. Germline V gene lookup returns CDR1 DFQATT and CDR2 SNEGSKA (reference sequence). The CDR3 region has the DNA TGCAGTGCTAGAGGGGAGAGTATTACCAATCAGCCCCAGCATTTT. This gives the protein CSARGESITNQPQHF.

A few counts support this clonotype. V usage is TRBV29-1 and J usage is TRBJ2-5; TRBD1 might be the D (6 bases). Trimming removed 2 bases from V and 5 bases from J, with 12 bases in between. The CDR3 covers 13 residues. Germline V gene data show CDR1 as SQVTM and CDR2 as ANQGSEA. This CDR3 reads CSVEWGQGETQYF. Here the CDR3 DNA reads TGCAGCGTTGAATGGGGGCAGGGGGAGACCCAGTACTTC.

This clonotype was counted at least ten times. V and J are TRBV12-3 or TRBV12-4 and TRBJ2-2, with a weak D call TRBD1 (6 bases). The CDR3 loop spans 15 amino acids. V was pared by 4 bases and J by 1 base, with 10 bases between. CDR3 nucleotide sequence: TGTGCCAGCAGTTCCACAGGGCTGAACACCGGGGAGCTGTTTTTT. This translates into CASSSTGLNTGELFF.

The J gene is TRBJ2-6, the V gene TRBV6-2 or TRBV6-3; 13 nucleotides align to TRBD2. V shed 8 bases, J shed 0 bases, and the junction held 4 bases outside the gene matches. This CDR3 contains 17 residues. Per germline, CDR1 MNHEY and CDR2 SVGEGT. CDR3 region: CASGTSGRASGANVLTF. In DNA form, the CDR3 reads TGTGCCAGCGGAACTAGCGGGAGGGCCTCTGGGGCCAACGTCCTGACTTTC.

The J gene is TRBJ2-4, the V gene TRBV18; weak D call: TRBD2 (7 bases). The CDR3 is 14 amino acids. Trimming stripped 2 bases from V and 8 bases from J, with 13 bases between. Germline lookup yields CDR1 KGHSH and CDR2 LQKENI. CDR3 sequence (DNA): TGTGCCAGCTCACCATCGGGGGGCTGGGACATTCAGTACTTC. Translated: CASSPSGGWDIQYF.

This clonotype was seen only a few times. The rearrangement uses TRBV18 and TRBJ2-1; 8 positions agree with TRBD1. V gave up 6 bases and J gave up 8 bases; unmatched junction bases: 3. Looked up from germline, CDR1 is KGHSH and CDR2 is LQKENI. This CDR3 has 12 amino acids. CDR3: CASSATGDEQFF. For the CDR3, the DNA is TGTGCCAGCTCGGCGACAGGGGATGAGCAGTTCTTC.

This clonotype turned up a few times. DNA for the CDR3: TGTGCCAGCAGCTTAGACAGCCCCAGAGGGACAGATACGCAGTATTTT. Its protein product is CASSLDSPRGTDTQYF. The chain combines TRBV7-9 with TRBJ2-3; D is possibly TRBD2 (5 bases). This CDR3 has 16 residues. V lost 1 base and J 3 bases, leaving 14 bases between the germline ends. Germline V CDR1 and CDR2: SEHNR, FQNEAQ (reference sequence).

V is TRBV7-2 and J is TRBJ2-5, with D unclear. Germline CDR1 SGHTA, CDR2 FQGNSA. Trimming left V 5 bases short and J 5 bases short, with 12 bases between. This CDR3 has 13 residues. The CDR3 DNA follows: TGTGCCAGCAGCCCCATAGGGCTGGAGACCCAGTACTTC. It codes for CASSPIGLETQYF.

This clonotype was observed at least ten times. V gene TRBV12-3 or TRBV12-4 combines with J gene TRBJ1-5; TRBD1 might be the D (6 bases). Trimming took off 6 bases at V and 4 bases at J, with 13 bases between the two ends. This CDR3 comprises 14 residues. CDR3 DNA sequence: TGTGCCAGCAGCCCTGGACAGTTTAATCAGCCCCAGCATTTT. Protein product: CASSPGQFNQPQHF.

This clonotype has only a few counts. The chain uses TRBV7-9 and TRBJ2-7, with D possibly being TRBD2 (7 bases). V dropped 7 bases and J dropped 6 bases, with 25 bases sitting between them. The CDR3 runs 16 residues. Germline lookup yields CDR1 SEHNR and CDR2 FQNEAQ (reference sequence). The CDR3, as DNA: TGTGCCAGCACCACGACGGGGGGAGGACAGTCGGGCGAGCAGTACTTC. Its protein is CASTTTGGGQSGEQYF. Supplemented by reference TRBV7-9 and TRBJ2-7, the full variable domain reads DTGVSQNPRHKITKRGQNVTFRCDPISEHNRLYWYRQTLGQGPEFLTYFQNEAQLEKSRLLSDRFSAERPKGSFSTLEIQRTEQGDSAMYLCASTTTGGGQSGEQYFGPGTRLTVT.

The chain recombines TRBV15 with TRBJ2-2; D is perhaps TRBD2 (5 bases). The CDR3 spans 13 residues. Germline V gene data show CDR1 as LNHNV and CDR2 as YYDKDF (reference sequence). Between the trimmed V and J ends, which lost 7 bases and 5 bases, there was a span of 11 bases. CDR3 nucleotide sequence: TGTGCCACCAATGAGGGCCGTACCGGGGAGCTGTTTTTT. Protein product: CATNEGRTGELFF.

This clonotype has only a few counts. This sequence joins TRBV7-8 and TRBJ1-1, with a possible D match to TRBD1 (5 bases). Germline CDR1 reads SGHVS; CDR2 reads FQNEAQ. Trimming pared 5 bases from V and 4 bases from J, leaving 8 bases between. The CDR3 runs 12 residues. The CDR3 coding sequence is TGTGCCAGCAGCCCCGACAGCACTGAAGCTTTCTTT. Translated: CASSPDSTEAFF.

This clonotype was seen ten or more times. The genes are TRBV28 and TRBJ2-1, with 10 bases matching TRBD1. The germline V gene has CDR1 MDHEN and CDR2 SYDVKM. This CDR3 spans 17 amino acids. Trimming cost V 5 bases and J 6 bases; bases outside gene matches: 13. For the CDR3, the DNA is TGTGCCAGCAGTCCCGGACGACAGGGGGCTAAGGGCAATGAGCAGTTCTTC. The encoded protein is CASSPGRQGAKGNEQFF.

The J gene is TRBJ2-5, the V gene TRBV2; 8 bases are a match to TRBD2. Per the germline V gene, CDR1 is SNHLY and CDR2 is FYNNEI. The trim removed 7 bases at V and 3 bases at J, leaving 7 bases unmatched. The CDR3 sequence is 14 residues long. The CDR3 reads CASNGGSGKETQYF. The CDR3 DNA is TGTGCCAGCAATGGTGGTAGCGGGAAAGAGACCCAGTACTTC. The variable domain in full, completed from reference TRBV2 and TRBJ2-5, reads EPEVTQTPSHQVTQMGQEVILRCVPISNHLYFYWYRQILGQKVEFLVSFYNNEISEKSEIFDDQFSVERPDGSNFTLKIRSTKLEDSAMYFCASNGGSGKETQYFGPGTRLLVL.

This clonotype was recorded a few times. This chain links TRBV20-1 with TRBJ2-1, with 13 bases identical to TRBD2. Trimming at V came to 6 bases and at J to 9 bases, leaving 11 bases not matched to a gene. The germline V gene has CDR1 DFQATT and CDR2 SNEGSKA (reference sequence). This CDR3 has 15 amino acids. CDR3 in amino acids: CSATGLAGVGGEQFF. CDR3 bases: TGCAGTGCGACCGGACTAGCGGGAGTAGGGGGTGAGCAGTTCTTC.

The chain uses TRBV7-2 and TRBJ1-1; the D is unclear. Germline values: CDR1 SGHTA, CDR2 FQGNSA. The CDR3 is 15 residues long. V gave up 5 bases and J gave up 1 base, with 14 bases separating them. CDR3 residues: CASSLSAGRNTEAFF. In DNA form, the CDR3 reads TGTGCCAGCAGCCTGTCGGCGGGCAGGAACACTGAAGCTTTCTTT.

Written as DNA, the CDR3 is TGTGCCAGCAGCCAGGGAGGGACGGGTAACCAGCCCCAGCATTTT. Amino acid sequence: CASSQGGTGNQPQHF. The chain employs TRBV3-1 and TRBJ1-5; possibly TRBD1 for D (5 bases). Germline CDR1 is LGHDT and CDR2 is YNNKEL (reference sequence). This CDR3 has 15 residues. V lost 3 bases and J lost 7, with 16 bases in between.

V and J are TRBV29-1 and TRBJ1-2, with D maybe TRBD1 (6 bases). The CDR3 runs 13 residues. Germline assignment: CDR1 SQVTM and CDR2 ANQGSEA. V was cut by 1 base and J by 8 bases, with 14 bases left in between. In DNA, the CDR3 is TGCAGCGTTGAAGCGGAGGGGGTTGGAGGCTACACCTTC. It yields the protein CSVEAEGVGGYTF.

Many counts were recorded for this clonotype. The chain uses TRBV4-2 and TRBJ2-7; D call uncertain. Germline CDR1 reads LGHNA; CDR2 reads YNFKEQ. This CDR3 comprises 14 residues. Trimming removed 0 bases from V and 3 bases from J, with 9 bases in between. The CDR3 sequence is CASSQDPGSYEQYF. The CDR3 DNA is TGTGCCAGCAGCCAAGATCCAGGTAGCTACGAGCAGTACTTC.

The rearrangement links TRBV3-1 to TRBJ2-1; D gene uncertain. The CDR3 is 14 residues long. Germline CDR1 LGHDT, CDR2 YNNKEL (reference sequence). The ends were cut back, 4 bases at V and 6 bases at J, with 13 bases in the middle. CDR3 nucleotide sequence: TGTGCCAGCAGCCTCCCGGCCGTCCCCAATGAGCAGTTCTTC. Translated: CASSLPAVPNEQFF.

V is TRBV7-6 and J is TRBJ2-6; TRBD2 matches 7 bases. The V gene end was trimmed by 3 bases and the J gene end by 0 bases; junction bases not matched to a gene: 5. The CDR3 runs 17 residues. In germline, CDR1 is SGHVS, CDR2 FNYEAQ. CDR3 DNA sequence: TGTGCCAGCAGCTTTTTGCGGGAGAGCTCTGGGGCCAACGTCCTGACTTTC. Residues: CASSFLRESSGANVLTF.

This clonotype was recorded at least ten times. The rearrangement links TRBV12-3 or TRBV12-4 to TRBJ2-7; D is possibly TRBD1 (6 bases). This CDR3 has 12 amino acids. V was pared by 4 bases and J by 8 bases, with 12 bases between. This chain's CDR3 is CASSSVGTKQYF. The CDR3 DNA reads TGTGCCAGCAGTTCTGTCGGGACAAAGCAGTACTTC.

The V gene is TRBV11-2, the J gene TRBJ2-1; the D is unclear. This CDR3 region has 15 residues. The V and J ends lost 1 base and 6 bases respectively, with 13 bases between them. Germline V CDR1 and CDR2: SGHAT, FQNNGV. The CDR3 protein is CASSLVVRKSNEQFF. DNA for the CDR3: TGTGCCAGCAGCTTAGTAGTTAGGAAGAGCAATGAGCAGTTCTTC.